A selection of T cell receptor beta chains follows, all from one sample in a study of patients and donors after allogeneic stem cell transplantation. Using its own MiXCR run on the RT-PCR reads, TCRdb lists one record per CDR3 protein. The sample consists of 90,000 to 120,000 distinct CDR3 sequences, around 36% of them appearing once. The source material was blood, either unsorted or a sorted T cell fraction (not recorded which). The source is a human donor who was either an allogeneic HSCT recipient or a stem cell or donor lymphocyte infusion donor (not recorded which). It is not recorded whose cells these are; they may come from a transplant donor. Both conserved end residues are part of each CDR3. The order of the fields is V gene, J gene, clone size, D gene, CDR3 length, CDR3 protein, CDR3 DNA. The D gene is left open where the match is weak. Part of the rows lack a size; the others show once, few, many or a class for expanded clones.

V: TRBV7-8
J: TRBJ2-4
size: .
D: TRBD2
length: 15
CDR3: CASSLAGGEKNIQYF
DNA: TGTGCCAGCAGCTTGGCGGGGGGAGAGAAAAACATTCAGTACTTC

V: TRBV20-1
J: TRBJ1-2
size: many
D: .
length: 11
CDR3: CSASGGYGYTF
DNA: TGCAGTGCTAGCGGGGGCTATGGCTACACCTTC

V: TRBV20-1
J: TRBJ2-7
size: .
D: .
length: 11
CDR3: CSARRYYEQYF
DNA: TGCAGTGCTAGGCGTTACTACGAGCAGTACTTC

V: TRBV12-3/TRBV12-4
J: TRBJ2-7
size: .
D: TRBD1
length: 15
CDR3: CASSSSGTGYHEQYF
DNA: TGTGCCAGCAGTTCCTCCGGGACAGGGTACCACGAGCAGTACTTC

V: TRBV28
J: TRBJ2-5
size: few
D: TRBD1
length: 15
CDR3: CASSLWGRGQETQYF
DNA: TGTGCCAGCAGTTTATGGGGCAGGGGGCAGGAGACCCAGTACTTC

V: TRBV4-3
J: TRBJ1-2
size: .
D: .
length: 15
CDR3: CASSLLRAGVYGYTF
DNA: TGCGCCAGCAGCCTACTCCGAGCAGGGGTCTATGGCTACACCTTC

V: TRBV6-5
J: TRBJ1-5
size: few
D: .
length: 15
CDR3: CASSYSPAGSQPQHF
DNA: TGTGCCAGCAGTTACTCGCCTGCGGGGAGTCAGCCCCAGCATTTT

V: TRBV15
J: TRBJ2-7
size: few
D: .
length: 14
CDR3: CATSREPGPYEQYF
DNA: TGTGCCACCAGCAGAGAGCCCGGGCCGTACGAGCAGTACTTC

V: TRBV5-1
J: TRBJ2-1
size: .
D: TRBD2
length: 16
CDR3: CASSNTTSGRAWEQFF
DNA: TGCGCCAGCAGCAATACCACTAGCGGGAGGGCCTGGGAGCAGTTCTTC

V: TRBV4-3
J: TRBJ2-7
size: .
D: .
length: 15
CDR3: CASSQDPGLSYEQYF
DNA: TGCGCCAGCAGCCAAGATCCTGGACTCTCCTACGAGCAGTACTTC

V: TRBV12-3/TRBV12-4
J: TRBJ1-6
size: .
D: .
length: 15
CDR3: CASSSLLTDNSPLHF
DNA: TGTGCCAGCAGTTCCTTGCTGACGGACAATTCACCCCTCCACTTT

V: TRBV12-3/TRBV12-4
J: TRBJ2-5
size: .
D: .
length: 12
CDR3: CASTAQGGTQYF
DNA: TGTGCCAGCACCGCCCAAGGAGGGACCCAGTACTTC

V: TRBV25-1
J: TRBJ2-5
size: .
D: TRBD1
length: 15
CDR3: CASSEGQGVFETQYF
DNA: TGTGCCAGCAGTGAAGGACAGGGGGTTTTCGAGACCCAGTACTTC

V: TRBV10-3
J: TRBJ1-1
size: few
D: .
length: 14
CDR3: CAISESRVATEAFF
DNA: TGTGCCATCAGTGAGTCGAGGGTGGCCACTGAAGCTTTCTTT

V: TRBV5-1
J: TRBJ2-7
size: once
D: .
length: 14
CDR3: CASTSFGSPVEQYF
DNA: TGCGCCAGCACCTCCTTCGGGTCCCCCGTGGAGCAGTACTTC

V: TRBV5-6
J: TRBJ1-1
size: few
D: .
length: 14
CDR3: CASSWDDGNTEAFF
DNA: TGTGCCAGCAGCTGGGACGACGGGAACACTGAAGCTTTCTTT

V: TRBV6-2/TRBV6-3
J: TRBJ2-7
size: .
D: .
length: 12
CDR3: CASSSIPGEQYF
DNA: TGTGCCAGCAGTTCCATCCCTGGGGAGCAGTACTTC

V: TRBV27
J: TRBJ2-5
size: few
D: .
length: 14
CDR3: CASSLLTAPETQYF
DNA: TGTGCCAGCAGTTTATTGACAGCGCCCGAGACCCAGTACTTC

V: TRBV20-1
J: TRBJ2-1
size: few
D: .
length: 11
CDR3: CSARGGSEQFF
DNA: TGCAGTGCTAGGGGGGGTTCTGAGCAGTTCTTC

V: TRBV15
J: TRBJ2-6
size: .
D: TRBD1
length: 15
CDR3: CATSKTGDGANVLTF
DNA: TGTGCCACCAGCAAAACAGGGGATGGGGCCAACGTCCTGACTTTC

V: TRBV29-1
J: TRBJ1-1
size: few
D: .
length: 14
CDR3: CSVKGRTMNTEAFF
DNA: TGCAGCGTTAAAGGACGGACCATGAACACTGAAGCTTTCTTT

V: TRBV30
J: TRBJ2-3
size: .
D: .
length: 14
CDR3: CAWSVSGGTDTQYF
DNA: TGTGCCTGGAGTGTGTCAGGGGGCACAGATACGCAGTATTTT

V: TRBV9
J: TRBJ1-1
size: .
D: .
length: 14
CDR3: CASSVYGSGTEAFF
DNA: TGTGCCAGCAGCGTATACGGTAGTGGGACTGAAGCTTTCTTT

V: TRBV18
J: TRBJ1-2
size: .
D: .
length: 16
CDR3: CASSPLPTPVDYGYTF
DNA: TGTGCCAGCTCACCACTACCCACACCGGTTGACTATGGCTACACCTTC

V: TRBV25-1
J: TRBJ2-5
size: .
D: TRBD1
length: 13
CDR3: CASSPTGVETQYF
DNA: TGTGCCAGCAGCCCGACAGGGGTGGAGACCCAGTACTTC

V: TRBV7-2
J: TRBJ2-5
size: .
D: .
length: 14
CDR3: CASSLARGQETQYF
DNA: TGTGCCAGCAGCTTAGCTCGGGGACAAGAGACCCAGTACTTC

V: TRBV7-2
J: TRBJ2-3
size: few
D: .
length: 14
CDR3: CASSYKRATDTQYF
DNA: TGTGCCAGCAGCTACAAGCGGGCCACAGATACGCAGTATTTT

V: TRBV7-9
J: TRBJ1-1
size: few
D: .
length: 13
CDR3: CASGQTMNTEAFF
DNA: TGTGCCAGCGGACAGACTATGAACACTGAAGCTTTCTTT

V: TRBV20-1
J: TRBJ1-5
size: few
D: .
length: 14
CDR3: CSARDTKGNQPQHF
DNA: TGCAGTGCTAGAGATACAAAAGGCAATCAGCCCCAGCATTTT

V: TRBV2
J: TRBJ1-5
size: .
D: .
length: 17
CDR3: CASSAGPWRYSNQPQHF
DNA: TGTGCCAGCAGTGCAGGCCCCTGGCGCTATAGCAATCAGCCCCAGCATTTT

V: TRBV7-9
J: TRBJ2-5
size: .
D: .
length: 15
CDR3: CASSRAPEYQETQYF
DNA: TGTGCCAGCAGCCGGGCCCCCGAGTACCAAGAGACCCAGTACTTC

V: TRBV18
J: TRBJ1-2
size: few
D: .
length: 16
CDR3: CASSPIGGPANYGYTF
DNA: TGTGCCAGCTCACCTATTGGAGGGCCGGCTAACTATGGCTACACCTTC

V: TRBV3-1
J: TRBJ1-5
size: .
D: TRBD1
length: 14
CDR3: CASSQDRGQAPQHF
DNA: TGTGCCAGCAGCCAGGACAGGGGGCAGGCACCCCAGCATTTT

V: TRBV18
J: TRBJ2-2
size: .
D: TRBD1
length: 16
CDR3: CASSPQGARGTGELFF
DNA: TGTGCCAGCTCTCCACAGGGGGCGCGTGGGACCGGGGAGCTGTTTTTT

V: TRBV7-2
J: TRBJ2-1
size: .
D: .
length: 12
CDR3: CASSFIRGEQFF
DNA: TGTGCCAGCAGCTTTATTAGGGGTGAGCAGTTCTTC

V: TRBV7-2
J: TRBJ2-5
size: .
D: .
length: 16
CDR3: CASSLITRVQGETQYF
DNA: TGTGCCAGCAGCTTAATTACTAGAGTCCAGGGGGAGACCCAGTACTTC

V: TRBV20-1
J: TRBJ2-3
size: few
D: TRBD2
length: 15
CDR3: CSARLLAGGTDTQYF
DNA: TGCAGTGCTAGACTACTAGCGGGGGGGACAGATACGCAGTATTTT

V: TRBV20-1
J: TRBJ1-4
size: .
D: TRBD1
length: 13
CDR3: CSAGTAAGEKLFF
DNA: TGCAGTGCTGGGACAGCAGCGGGTGAAAAACTGTTTTTT